These 22 T cell receptor beta chains share one sample of origin, sequenced in a study of T cell responses to AZD1222 COVID-19 vaccine. Profiled with immunoSEQ multiplex PCR; TCRdb holds only in-frame clones, not every one. The table has tens of thousands of clones, 80% to 90% seen once. This specimen consisted of peripheral blood, obtained 28 days after the second AZD1222 dose. These receptors originate from an adult who received the AZD1222 COVID-19 vaccine.

There are a few counts of this clone. The chain is built from TRBV3-1 (or the pseudogene TRBV3-2) and TRBJ1-6; D is uncertain. Germline V gives CDR1 LGHDT, CDR2 YNNKEL (reference sequence). CDR3 length equals 17 residues. V was clipped by 2 bases and J by 4 bases, with 15 bases between them. CDR3 sequence reads: CASSQNPRLNYNSPLHF. CDR3 nucleotides: TGTGCCAGCAGCCAAAACCCCCGACTAAATTATAATTCACCCCTCCACTTT.

V and J are TRBV7-2 and TRBJ2-7; D gene ambiguous. The CDR3 totals 14 residues. Trimming shortened V by 5 bases and J by 3 bases, and 14 bases separated the two germline ends. Looked up from germline, CDR1 is SGHTA and CDR2 is FQGNSA. In DNA form, the CDR3 reads TGTGCCAGCAGCCCAAACGACGATAGCTACGAGCAGTACTTC. Its translation: CASSPNDDSYEQYF.

V is TRBV6-5 and J is TRBJ1-5; tentatively, D is TRBD1 (5 bases). The CDR3 extends over 13 amino acids. The ends were cut back, 7 bases at V and 7 bases at J, with 14 bases in the middle. The germline V gene encodes CDR1 MNHEY and CDR2 SVGAGI. CDR3 sequence reads: CASTAGFQQPQHF. The CDR3 DNA reads TGTGCCAGCACTGCAGGGTTCCAACAGCCCCAGCATTTT.

As regards this clone: One junction end disagrees with the germline gene, perhaps due to a read error. This chain joins TRBV7-9 and TRBJ2-2; D ambiguous. This CDR3 has 14 residues. Germline CDR1 is SEHNR and CDR2 is FQNEAQ (reference sequence). The CDR3 here is CVSIGPANTGELFF. The CDR3 DNA is TGTGTCAGCATAGGGCCCGCTAACACCGGGGAGCTGTTTTTT.

This sequence joins TRBV10-3 and TRBJ1-2; 9 nucleotides agree with TRBD1. V gave up 6 bases and J gave up 2 bases; unmatched junction bases: 4. There are 14 residues in the CDR3. Germline V gives CDR1 ENHRY, CDR2 SYGVKD. DNA for the CDR3: TGTGCCATCAGCCAGGACAGGGGAAACTATGGCTACACCTTC. Amino acid sequence: CAISQDRGNYGYTF.

The genes are TRBV6-5 and TRBJ2-1; unclear D gene. Trimming stripped 6 bases from V and 9 bases from J, with 12 bases between. Germline V gene sequence: CDR1 MNHEY, CDR2 SVGAGI. This CDR3 has 12 amino acids. DNA for the CDR3: TGTGCCAGCAGCCCAGACTCTGCTGAGCAGTTCTTC. Encoded protein: CASSPDSAEQFF.

J is TRBJ1-4 and V is TRBV4-2; perhaps TRBD1 as D (6 bases). V was trimmed by 0 bases and J by 7 bases, leaving 12 bases between them. The CDR3 sequence is 15 residues long. In germline, CDR1 is LGHNA, CDR2 YNFKEQ. The CDR3 nucleotides are TGTGCCAGCAGCCAAGAGGGGGGCGACGGTGAAAAACTGTTTTTT. Protein sequence: CASSQEGGDGEKLFF.

The chain couples TRBV5-8 to TRBJ1-2; D may be TRBD1 (5 bases). Per the germline V gene, CDR1 is SGHTS and CDR2 is YDEGEE. The ends were cut back, 1 base at V and 4 bases at J, with 20 bases in the middle. This CDR3 region has 17 residues. The CDR3, as DNA: TGTGCCAGCAGCTTGAAACAGTTCGGGACCGTTTCCTATGGCTACACCTTC. It yields the protein CASSLKQFGTVSYGYTF.

The J gene is TRBJ1-3, the V gene TRBV7-8; 7 bases fit TRBD1. Germline V gene lookup returns CDR1 SGHVS and CDR2 FQNEAQ. This CDR3 is 16 amino acids long. J lost 4 bases, V lost 4 bases, and 10 bases had no gene match. The CDR3 sequence: CASSSLTGVSGNTIYF. In DNA, the CDR3 is TGTGCCAGCAGCTCGCTAACAGGGGTGTCGGGAAACACCATATATTTT.

This clone was counted a single time. The V and J genes are TRBV7-3 and TRBJ2-3; tentatively, D is TRBD2 (6 bases). Germline V lookup: CDR1 SGHTA, CDR2 FQGTGA. The CDR3 totals 17 residues. Trimming left V 0 bases short and J 5 bases short, with 18 bases between. Written as DNA, the CDR3 is TGTGCCAGCAGCTTAACTCGGCTTTGGGCGGGGAAAGATACGCAGTATTTT. Its translation: CASSLTRLWAGKDTQYF.

This clone was found a few times. The chain employs TRBV10-3 and TRBJ1-2; a weak D match, TRBD1 (6 bases). Trimming took off 0 bases at V and 3 bases at J, with 8 bases between the two ends. The CDR3 runs to 14 residues. The germline V gene has CDR1 ENHRY and CDR2 SYGVKD. DNA for the CDR3: TGTGCCATCAGTGAGTCAAGACAGGACTATGGCTACACCTTC. Translation gives CAISESRQDYGYTF.

The chain carries TRBV10-2 and TRBJ2-6; D is unresolved. This CDR3 has 18 residues. Germline V gene sequence: CDR1 WSHSY, CDR2 SAAADI. V shed 9 bases and J shed 0 bases, with 21 bases lying between them. Written as DNA, the CDR3 is TGCGCCAGTCATTCCACTATGGCGCCCCGCTCTGGGGCCAACGTCCTGACTTTC. This codes for CASHSTMAPRSGANVLTF.

V and J are TRBV9 and TRBJ1-1; D not resolved. V was shortened by 3 bases and J by 4 bases, with 10 bases between the two germline ends. The CDR3 runs to 13 residues. Germline V gene data show CDR1 as SGDLS and CDR2 as YYNGEE. The chain's CDR3 is CASSAGVGTEAFF. The CDR3 DNA is TGTGCCAGCAGCGCCGGGGTGGGCACTGAAGCTTTCTTT.

The chain couples TRBV27 to TRBJ1-2; a weak D match, TRBD1 (6 bases). The CDR3 has 13 residues. Germline CDR1 is MNHEY and CDR2 is SMNVEV (reference sequence). Trimming removed 8 bases from V and 8 bases from J, with 18 bases in between. CDR3 DNA: TGTGCCAGCTCACATCGGGGGCCCACAGGCTACACCTTC. Translating it yields CASSHRGPTGYTF.

Points on this clone: This specimen includes other DNA sequences encoding the same CDR3. The chain carries TRBV3-1 (or the pseudogene TRBV3-2) and TRBJ1-4; D call uncertain. Germline assignment: CDR1 LGHDT and CDR2 YNNKEL (reference sequence). Trimming cost V 3 bases and J 8 bases, with 4 bases left between them. CDR3 size: 11 residues. The CDR3 DNA is TGTGCCAGCAGCCAGGTCGAAAAACTGTTTTTT. It encodes CASSQVEKLFF.

The chain recombines TRBV6-1 with TRBJ2-3; 9 positions match TRBD2. Trimming removed 2 bases from V and 5 bases from J; junction bases left unmatched: 8. There are 16 residues in the CDR3. Germline V CDR1 and CDR2: MNHNS, SASEGT. DNA of the CDR3: TGTGCCAGCAGTGAAATAGCGGGGGTAATGGTAGATACGCAGTATTTT. Encoded protein: CASSEIAGVMVDTQYF.

There are a few counts of this clone. The CDR3 loop reads CASSVGLGWETQYF. CDR3 nucleotide sequence: TGTGCCAGCAGCGTAGGTCTAGGGTGGGAGACCCAGTACTTC. The V gene is TRBV9, the J gene TRBJ2-5, with D unresolved. The CDR3 totals 14 residues. The V gene lost 0 bases and the J gene lost 5 bases, with 11 bases spanning the gap. In germline, CDR1 is SGDLS, CDR2 YYNGEE. Full variable domain (missing parts from reference TRBV9 and TRBJ2-5): DSGVTQTPKHLITATGQRVTLRCSPRSGDLSVYWYQQSLDQGLQFLIQYYNGEERAKGNILERFSAQQFPDLHSELNLSSLELGDSALYFCASSVGLGWETQYFGPGTRLLVL.

The chain combines TRBV18 with TRBJ2-1, with D perhaps matching TRBD2 (6 bases). CDR3 length: 14 residues. Germline V lookup: CDR1 KGHSH, CDR2 LQKENI. Trimming removed 6 bases from V and 8 bases from J, with 17 bases in between. The CDR3: CASSGGGGFDEQFF. CDR3 nucleotide sequence: TGTGCCAGCTCCGGGGGAGGAGGGTTCGATGAGCAGTTCTTC.

The J gene is TRBJ2-3, the V gene TRBV27; D gene unclear. CDR1 is MNHEY and CDR2 is SMNVEV in the germline V gene (reference sequence). The CDR3 covers 12 residues. V gave up 10 bases and J gave up 4 bases, with 12 bases separating them. This chain's CDR3 is CATRGGADTQYF. DNA of the CDR3: TGTGCCACCCGAGGCGGCGCAGATACGCAGTATTTT.

The rearrangement uses TRBV6-5 and TRBJ2-7; D is tentatively TRBD1 or TRBD2 (6 bases each). V was trimmed by 5 bases and J by 7 bases, leaving 15 bases between them. Germline V gives CDR1 MNHEY, CDR2 SVGAGI. CDR3 size: 13 residues. CDR3 in amino acids: CASSPRGQREQYF. The CDR3 bases are TGTGCCAGCAGTCCACGGGGGCAGAGAGAGCAGTACTTC.

This sequence joins TRBV28 and TRBJ1-2, with D uncertain. Germline V CDR1 and CDR2: MDHEN, SYDVKM. The V end was cut by 6 bases, the J end by 8 bases, with 25 bases between. The CDR3 spans 16 residues. CDR3 DNA sequence: TGTGCCAGCAGCAATCGGACGGCGGGCGCGACTTACGGCTACACCTTC. Encoded protein: CASSNRTAGATYGYTF.

The rearrangement joins TRBV3-1 (or the pseudogene TRBV3-2) to TRBJ1-2; no definite D call. The V end was cut by 0 bases, the J end by 3 bases, with 23 bases between. The CDR3 is 19 residues long. Germline V gene data show CDR1 as LGHDT and CDR2 as YNNKEL (reference sequence). CDR3 sequence reads: CASSQDFILGREWHYGYTF. In DNA, the CDR3 is TGTGCCAGCAGCCAAGATTTTATCTTGGGGAGGGAATGGCACTATGGCTACACCTTC.